The text below deals with one T cell receptor beta chain. Cohort 3 recovered donors had two negative PCRs, clearance, or symptom resolution. This table comes from immunoSEQ multiplex PCR, and its TCRdb copy is limited to in-frame clones, with some not included. The data contain about 310,000 clones, 89% of them singletons. The data were taken from a study of blood T cell repertoires in COVID-19. Between the trimmed V and J ends, which lost 0 bases and 5 bases, there was a span of 11 bases. Germline CDR1 SGHTA, CDR2 FQGNSA. The CDR3 sequence is 14 residues long. The chain joins TRBV7-2 to TRBJ2-7; tentatively, D is TRBD1 (6 bases). The clonotype comes from a woman aged 35 to 49 who had recovered from COVID-19. Sequenced: PBMCs or T cells enriched from blood (not recorded which). As DNA, the CDR3 is TGTGCCAGCAGCTTAGCGGGGGCTTCTGACGAGCAGTACTTC. Residues: CASSLAGASDEQYF.